This section outlines one T cell receptor (beta chain) sequence together with its context. This specimen comes from a study of long-term antiretroviral therapy in people with HIV. The authors ran the immunoSEQ assay, v3.0, at survey level. Repertoires were generated with immunoSEQ multiplex PCR, while TCRdb's copy carries only in-frame clones and drops some. The sample has more than 30,000 clones, 83% seen once. CDR3 length equals 17 residues. Trimming shortened V by 6 bases and J by 5 bases, and 22 bases separated the two germline ends. Germline V CDR1 and CDR2: MGHRA, YSYEKL. Before they underwent DNA extraction, samples held about 1-11 million cryopreserved PBMC.

This receptor was obtained from a man younger than 30 with HIV. Sequences were derived from unsorted PBMCs, sampled 0.4 years before starting antiretroviral therapy. The V and J genes are TRBV4-1 and TRBJ2-2; the D call may be TRBD1 or TRBD2 (5 bases each). The CDR3 nucleotides read TGCGCCAGCAGTCAACTCACAACGGGACGCACGACCGGGGAGCTGTTTTTT. Amino acids: CASSQLTTGRTTGELFF.